A single sample gave rise to the 4 T cell receptor beta chains below, sequenced in a study of CD8 T cells in ankylosing spondylitis. TCRdb reanalysed the 5' RACE reads using MiXCR and keeps one entry per CDR3 protein. The table records about 130,000 distinct CDR3 sequences, approximately 6.8% of them present only once. The sample was blood, either unsorted or a sorted T cell fraction (not recorded which). These receptors were taken from a male donor with ankylosing spondylitis or in good health (not recorded which).

This clonotype was seen at least ten times. CDR3 amino acids: CASSPYGATNYGYTF. CDR3 in DNA: TGTGCCAGCAGCCCCTACGGGGCCACTAACTATGGCTACACCTTC. This sequence joins TRBV9 and TRBJ1-2, with D tentatively TRBD1 (5 bases). Trimming stripped 4 bases from V and 0 bases from J, with 13 bases between. Germline V gives CDR1 SGDLS, CDR2 YYNGEE. This CDR3 has 15 amino acids.

This clonotype was counted at least ten times. V gene TRBV12-3 or TRBV12-4 combines with J gene TRBJ1-2; 8 positions match TRBD1. V was clipped by 5 bases and J by 0 bases; unmatched bases: 2. The CDR3 spans 14 residues. This CDR3 reads CASSQDRANYGYTF. Here the CDR3 DNA reads TGTGCCAGCAGTCAGGACAGGGCTAACTATGGCTACACCTTC.

The sample holds many counts of this clonotype. This chain connects TRBV20-1 to TRBJ2-7; D call uncertain. Germline V gives CDR1 DFQATT, CDR2 SNEGSKA (reference sequence). Trimming removed 2 bases from V and 4 bases from J, with 15 bases in between. The CDR3 sequence is 14 residues long. The DNA for the CDR3 is TGCAGTGCTAGACCGGACGGCTTTGTATACGAGCAGTACTTC. This gives the protein CSARPDGFVYEQYF.

This clonotype showed up many times. The genes are TRBV29-1 and TRBJ1-2, with D possibly being TRBD1 (5 bases). Germline V lookup: CDR1 SQVTM, CDR2 ANQGSEA. Trimming cost V 7 bases and J 4 bases, with 13 bases left between them. This CDR3 comprises 12 residues. The chain's CDR3 is CSAGGGVYGYTF. The CDR3 bases are TGCAGCGCGGGCGGAGGGGTCTATGGCTACACCTTC.